These T cell receptor beta chains were read from a single sample in a study of post-analysis software for immune sequencing data. TCRdb fed the PCR reads into MiXCR, producing one record per CDR3 protein. The repertoire holds 750,000 to 950,000 distinct CDR3 sequences, approximately 57% seen once, with 4.6% in the top ten. Sequences were obtained from blood. All receptors derive from a girl aged 10 to 17 with multiple sclerosis. The CDR3 runs from the conserved cysteine through the conserved F or W. Each record gives: D gene, clone size, J gene, CDR3 length, V gene, CDR3 protein, CDR3 DNA. A D gene is named only where the DNA matches it firmly. Size values are once, few and many counts, or a class for expanded clones, and some rows have none.

TRBD1 . TRBJ2-7 14 TRBV20-1 CSATPGQGSGEQYF TGCAGTGCTACCCCGGGACAGGGGTCCGGGGAGCAGTACTTC
. few TRBJ1-2 15 TRBV3-1 CASSQGTTSNYGYTF TGTGCCAGCAGCCAAGGCACAACATCTAACTATGGCTACACCTTC
. few TRBJ2-1 16 TRBV7-9 CASSLGAGDPYNEQFF TGTGCCAGCAGCTTAGGGGCAGGGGATCCTTACAATGAGCAGTTCTTC
TRBD2 few TRBJ2-3 16 TRBV27 CASSQTSGRSTDTQYF TGTGCCAGCAGTCAAACTAGCGGGAGGAGCACAGATACGCAGTATTTT
. . TRBJ1-4 14 TRBV10-3 CAISESPVREKLFF TGTGCCATCAGTGAGTCGCCAGTTAGGGAAAAACTGTTTTTT
TRBD1 . TRBJ2-1 15 TRBV9 CASSLRQGGDNEQFF TGTGCCAGCAGCCTCCGACAGGGGGGTGACAATGAGCAGTTCTTC
TRBD2 once TRBJ2-1 16 TRBV5-1 CASSPATGLAGYEQFF TGCGCCAGCAGCCCCGCGACGGGACTAGCGGGATATGAGCAGTTCTTC
. . TRBJ2-3 20 TRBV7-9 CASSFPNLLSGEGPGDTQYF TGTGCCAGCAGCTTCCCCAATCTCTTGTCAGGGGAGGGCCCGGGAGATACGCAGTATTTT
. . TRBJ1-5 15 TRBV6-4 CASSDSWGPGQPQHF TGTGCCAGCAGTGACTCATGGGGACCGGGCCAGCCCCAGCATTTT
. . TRBJ1-2 13 TRBV30 CACQLRGSGSYTF TGTGCCTGTCAACTGAGGGGGTCGGGGAGCTACACCTTC
TRBD2 . TRBJ2-3 20 TRBV15 CATSRAPGPAVAGGPDTQYF TGTGCCACCAGCAGAGCCCCAGGGCCCGCGGTAGCGGGAGGCCCAGATACGCAGTATTTT
TRBD2 . TRBJ2-7 16 TRBV2 CASSPLRGLAGNEQYF TGTGCCAGCAGCCCCCTTAGGGGACTAGCGGGAAACGAGCAGTACTTC
. few TRBJ2-3 11 TRBV29-1 CSVEVRDTQYF TGCAGCGTTGAAGTCAGAGATACGCAGTATTTT
. few TRBJ2-5 11 TRBV29-1 CSVEVEETQYF TGCAGCGTTGAGGTCGAAGAGACCCAGTACTTC
TRBD2 . TRBJ2-5 14 TRBV13 CASRLLAGYNEQYF TGTGCCAGCAGGCTACTAGCGGGGTACAATGAGCAGTACTTC
TRBD2 few TRBJ2-3 21 TRBV11-1 CASSLTPTRSGLAGSTDTQYF TGTGCCAGCAGCTTAACCCCCACCCGATCTGGGCTAGCGGGGAGCACAGATACGCAGTATTTT
. few TRBJ1-2 15 TRBV12-3/TRBV12-4 CASSLAGTASRGYTF TGTGCCAGCAGTTTGGCGGGGACCGCCTCCCGAGGCTACACCTTC
. few TRBJ2-7 15 TRBV5-1 CASSPVLEQLNEQYF TGCGCCAGCAGCCCCGTTTTAGAGCAATTGAACGAGCAGTACTTC
TRBD2 . TRBJ2-7 17 TRBV6-1 CASRQGLAGALSYEQYF TGTGCCAGCAGACAAGGACTAGCGGGAGCTTTATCCTACGAGCAGTACTTC
. . TRBJ1-4 15 TRBV20-1 CSARDSGRGNEKLFF TGCAGTGCTAGAGATTCAGGGAGGGGGAATGAAAAACTGTTTTTT
TRBD2 . TRBJ2-1 14 TRBV27 CASSRREIGNEQFF TGTGCCAGCAGTAGGCGGGAGATCGGCAATGAGCAGTTCTTC
TRBD1 . TRBJ2-7 17 TRBV18 CASSLTPGQGENYEQYF TGTGCCAGCTCTCTAACTCCAGGACAGGGGGAGAACTACGAGCAGTACTTC